This is a list of T cell receptor beta chains from one sample in a study of cytomegalovirus exposure and HLA in healthy donors. Here immunoSEQ multiplex PCR was the method, and the copy in TCRdb shows in-frame clones only, minus some. Here the sample spans a few hundred thousand clones, 70% to 80% being singletons. Sample: PBMCs. All receptors come from a woman in her thirties in good health and CMV-seronegative. CDR3s include the opening cysteine and the closing phenylalanine or tryptophan. A D gene is named only where the DNA matches it firmly. Clone sizes are given selectively: once, few, many, or a class where the clone is expanded.

CDR3aa	CDR3nt	v_gene	j_gene	d_gene	abundance
CASSPSGIPNSPLHF	TGTGCCAGCTCACCGTCGGGGATTCCTAATTCACCCCTCCACTTT	TRBV18	TRBJ1-6	NA	few
CASSFQTDYLREQYF	TGTGCCAGCAGCTTCCAGACGGATTACTTGCGGGAGCAGTACTTC	TRBV7-9	TRBJ2-7	NA	NA
CASRGGRYHSYEQYF	TGTGCCAGCAGAGGGGGACGCTATCACTCCTACGAGCAGTACTTC	TRBV28	TRBJ2-7	NA	NA
CASSEAVYNEQFF	TGTGCCAGCAGTGAGGCGGTCTACAATGAGCAGTTCTTC	TRBV2	TRBJ2-1	NA	few
CASSLNRDGEQYF	TGTGCCAGCAGTTTGAACAGGGATGGTGAGCAGTACTTC	TRBV27	TRBJ2-7	NA	NA
CASSLQRVEAFF	TGTGCCAGCAGCTTACAGAGGGTTGAAGCTTTCTTT	TRBV7-2	TRBJ1-1	NA	NA
CACHTGGWTEAFF	TGTGCCTGCCACACAGGGGGGTGGACTGAAGCTTTCTTT	TRBV30	TRBJ1-1	TRBD1	NA
CASSLAAVSSYEQYF	TGTGCCAGCAGCTTAGCGGCGGTGAGCTCCTACGAGCAGTACTTC	TRBV11-1	TRBJ2-7	NA	few
CASSQDQSSDGENTEAFF	TGTGCCAGCAGCCAAGATCAGTCTTCGGACGGGGAGAACACTGAAGCTTTCTTT	TRBV4-2	TRBJ1-1	NA	NA
CASSLDSNEQFF	TGTGCCAGCAGCTTGGACAGCAATGAGCAGTTCTTC	TRBV5-4	TRBJ2-1	NA	NA
CASSITSGYTGELFF	TGTGCCAGTAGTATAACTAGCGGTTACACCGGGGAGCTGTTTTTT	TRBV19	TRBJ2-2	TRBD2	NA
CASSRSSSTDTQYF	TGTGCCAGCAGCCGATCCTCAAGCACGGATACGCAGTATTTT	TRBV5-4	TRBJ2-3	NA	NA
CASSPGTGMNTEAFF	TGTGCCAGCAGCCCGGGGACAGGGATGAACACTGAAGCTTTCTTT	TRBV13	TRBJ1-1	TRBD1	NA
CASSSQNRNSNTEAFF	TGTGCCAGCAGCTCTCAAAACAGAAACTCGAACACTGAAGCTTTCTTT	TRBV7-8	TRBJ1-1	NA	NA
CASSELTTSPSTDTQYF	TGTGCCAGCAGTGAACTAACTACTAGCCCTAGCACAGATACGCAGTATTTT	TRBV6-1	TRBJ2-3	NA	NA
CASSLLREHNEQFF	TGCGCCAGCAGCTTACTTAGGGAGCACAATGAGCAGTTCTTC	TRBV5-1	TRBJ2-1	NA	once
CASSLGGRYEQFF	TGTGCCAGCAGCTTGGGGGGGAGGTATGAGCAGTTCTTC	TRBV5-6	TRBJ2-1	NA	NA
CASSFLAGGRADTQYF	TGTGCCAGCAGCTTTCTAGCGGGGGGCAGGGCAGATACGCAGTATTTT	TRBV5-4	TRBJ2-3	TRBD2	once
CATSRAGWSNQPQHF	TGTGCCACCAGCAGAGCTGGCTGGAGCAATCAGCCCCAGCATTTT	TRBV15	TRBJ1-5	NA	NA
CASSSTPTRDQPQHF	TGTGCCAGCAGCTCCACCCCGACAAGAGATCAGCCCCAGCATTTT	TRBV5-6	TRBJ1-5	NA	once
CASSSAGNSPLHF	TGCGCCAGCAGCTCGGCGGGGAACTCACCCCTCCACTTT	TRBV5-1	TRBJ1-6	NA	NA
CASGVEGLYGYTF	TGTGCCAGCGGGGTCGAGGGACTCTATGGCTACACCTTC	TRBV2	TRBJ1-2	NA	NA
CASSPAGFGNTIYF	TGTGCCAGCAGCCCCGCAGGGTTCGGAAACACCATATATTTT	TRBV7-7	TRBJ1-3	NA	once
CASSLAQGAEAFF	TGTGCCAGCAGCTTAGCGCAGGGTGCTGAAGCTTTCTTT	TRBV7-8	TRBJ1-1	NA	NA
CASSGTGNRGAFF	TGTGCCAGCAGCGGGACAGGGAATAGAGGAGCTTTCTTT	TRBV2	TRBJ1-1	TRBD1	NA